Listed below are T cell receptor beta chains from one sample, sequenced in a study of T cells in Graves' hyperthyroidism and ophthalmopathy. One entry per CDR3 protein results from TCRdb running MiXCR on the multiplex PCR reads. This table has about 600,000 distinct CDR3 sequences, roughly 15% appearing once. The sequencing sample was made of blood. These receptor sequences come from a woman aged 40 to 49 with Graves' ophthalmopathy. The CDR3 runs from the conserved cysteine through the conserved F or W. The D gene is left open where the match is weak. Where a row states a size, it is once, few, many or the class of an expanded clone; other rows omit it.

j_call v_call clone_size d_call cdr3_aa cdr3_nt
TRBJ1-5 TRBV5-1 - - CASSLRDPRNQPQHF TGCGCCAGCAGCTTAAGGGACCCGCGCAATCAGCCCCAGCATTTT
TRBJ2-6 TRBV9 - - CASSPQGFGANVLTF TGTGCCAGCAGCCCCCAGGGTTTTGGGGCCAACGTCCTGACTTTC
TRBJ1-5 TRBV6-1 - - CASSSLDRFMGPQHF TGTGCCAGCAGTTCCCTCGACAGGTTCATGGGGCCCCAGCATTTT
TRBJ2-1 TRBV29-1 few TRBD2 CSVVSGGNNEQFF TGCAGCGTTGTTAGCGGGGGGAACAATGAGCAGTTCTTC
TRBJ2-1 TRBV12-3/TRBV12-4 many TRBD1 CASSWTGGLPNEQFF TGTGCCAGCAGTTGGACAGGGGGCTTACCCAATGAGCAGTTCTTC
TRBJ2-7 TRBV20-1 many TRBD2 CSARVSQAGVREQYF TGCAGTGCTAGGGTATCCCAAGCGGGAGTGAGGGAGCAGTACTTC
TRBJ1-2 TRBV5-5 many TRBD1 CASSQTGGYYGYTF TGTGCCAGCAGCCAAACAGGGGGCTACTATGGCTACACCTTC
TRBJ2-3 TRBV19 - - CASSIAIDTTDTQYF TGTGCCAGTAGTATAGCGATAGACACCACAGATACGCAGTATTTT
TRBJ1-6 TRBV18 - - CASSPNREHNSPLHF TGTGCCAGCTCACCGAACAGGGAGCATAATTCACCCCTCCACTTT
TRBJ2-3 TRBV7-8 many TRBD2 CASSLTSGSWGTQYF TGTGCCAGCAGCTTGACTAGCGGGAGCTGGGGTACGCAGTATTTT
TRBJ1-5 TRBV12-3/TRBV12-4 many - CASRGGWDQPQHF TGTGCCAGCAGGGGGGGTTGGGATCAGCCCCAGCATTTT
TRBJ1-1 TRBV5-1 many - CASSTQGFSTEAFF TGCGCCAGCAGCACCCAGGGGTTTTCCACTGAAGCTTTCTTT
TRBJ1-1 TRBV5-1 many - CASSVWTGTPKSEAFF TGCGCCAGCAGCGTTTGGACCGGGACTCCCAAAAGCGAAGCTTTCTTT
TRBJ2-3 TRBV20-1 many TRBD2 CSARAGGNLNTQYF TGCAGTGCTAGAGCGGGAGGGAACTTAAATACGCAGTATTTT
TRBJ2-1 TRBV28 many TRBD2 CASSPSGSGRPNEQFF TGTGCCAGCAGCCCGTCGGGGAGCGGGAGACCCAATGAGCAGTTCTTC
TRBJ2-3 TRBV11-2 many - CASSLGPRTPGMDTQYF TGTGCCAGCAGCTTAGGGCCAAGGACGCCGGGGATGGATACGCAGTATTTT
TRBJ2-1 TRBV3-1 many - CASSQDPGTGQFF TGTGCCAGCAGCCAAGATCCGGGCACGGGACAGTTCTTC
TRBJ2-1 TRBV27 many - CASGPGSRSYNEQFF TGTGCCAGCGGACCAGGGTCCCGCTCCTACAATGAGCAGTTCTTC
TRBJ2-3 TRBV11-1 many TRBD1 CASRMRTGVSTDTQYF TGTGCCAGCAGGATGAGGACAGGGGTTAGCACAGATACGCAGTATTTT
TRBJ2-7 TRBV28 few TRBD1 CASREPTGGINNEQYF TGTGCCAGCAGGGAACCCACAGGGGGCATCAACAATGAGCAGTACTTC
TRBJ2-7 TRBV20-1 few - CSARLGYPSYEQYF TGCAGTGCTAGACTGGGGTACCCCTCCTACGAGCAGTACTTC
TRBJ2-7 TRBV28 few - CASQTWISYEQYF TGTGCCAGCCAGACATGGATCTCCTACGAGCAGTACTTC
TRBJ2-3 TRBV4-1 few - CASSQGRGFRADTQYF TGCGCCAGCAGCCAAGGGCGCGGCTTTCGGGCAGATACGCAGTATTTT
TRBJ1-1 TRBV6-1 - TRBD1 CASSPFNAGIRGLGYTEAFF TGTGCCAGCTCACCCTTCAACGCGGGGATAAGGGGGCTAGGGTACACTGAAGCTTTCTTT
TRBJ2-7 TRBV5-1 - - CASSLLTGENYEQYF TGCGCCAGCAGCTTATTAACAGGCGAGAACTACGAGCAGTACTTC
TRBJ2-3 TRBV15 few TRBD2 CATSRGGGAADTQYF TGTGCCACCAGCAGAGGCGGGGGGGCCGCGGATACGCAGTATTTT
TRBJ1-2 TRBV6-1 many TRBD1 CASKEGANYGYTF TGTGCCAGCAAGGAGGGGGCGAACTATGGCTACACCTTC
TRBJ2-3 TRBV28 many - CASSLWRTGTDTQYF TGTGCCAGCAGTTTATGGCGGACGGGCACAGATACGCAGTATTTT
TRBJ2-1 TRBV29-1 many TRBD1 CSAPGQGLDEQFF TGCAGCGCCCCGGGACAGGGCCTGGATGAGCAGTTCTTC
TRBJ1-2 TRBV5-1 many - CASSVGTAAGYTF TGCGCCAGCAGCGTAGGGACGGCGGCTGGCTACACCTTC
TRBJ1-4 TRBV6-9 once - CASSWISQQATNEKLFF TGTGCCAGCAGTTGGATTAGCCAACAAGCAACTAATGAAAAACTGTTTTTT
TRBJ1-6 TRBV15 many - CATSRDFGGSPLHF TGTGCCACCAGCAGAGATTTCGGCGGGTCACCCCTCCACTTT
TRBJ2-5 TRBV28 - TRBD1 CASSSSGTGAKETQYF TGTGCCAGCAGCTCCTCCGGGACAGGGGCGAAAGAGACCCAGTACTTC
TRBJ2-3 TRBV28 many TRBD2 CASSLSPGLAGTDTQYF TGTGCCAGCAGTTTATCCCCGGGACTAGCGGGCACAGATACGCAGTATTTT
TRBJ2-1 TRBV28 many - CASSFSGLHNEQFF TGTGCCAGCAGTTTTAGCGGACTGCACAATGAGCAGTTCTTC
TRBJ1-1 TRBV10-2 many TRBD1 CASTQGGRTEAFF TGCGCCAGCACCCAGGGGGGTAGGACTGAAGCTTTCTTT
TRBJ2-2 TRBV3-1 - - CASSQEQGIGNTGELFF TGTGCCAGCAGCCAAGAGCAGGGGATTGGGAACACCGGGGAGCTGTTTTTT
TRBJ2-1 TRBV2 many - CASSPSWGGGTYNEQFF TGTGCCAGCAGTCCCTCCTGGGGGGGCGGGACTTACAATGAGCAGTTCTTC
TRBJ1-1 TRBV12-3/TRBV12-4 many TRBD1 CASSLGDRVAFF TGTGCCAGCAGTCTCGGGGACAGGGTAGCTTTCTTT
TRBJ2-1 TRBV20-1 - TRBD2 CSAPWTSGSTEQFF TGCAGTGCTCCGTGGACTAGCGGGAGTACTGAGCAGTTCTTC
TRBJ2-5 TRBV20-1 many TRBD2 CSARGETSGRDLETQYF TGCAGTGCTAGAGGGGAGACTAGCGGGAGGGATCTGGAGACCCAGTACTTC
TRBJ2-6 TRBV4-1 few - CASSQGLRGTGANVLTF TGCGCCAGCAGCCAAGGTCTGAGGGGGACTGGGGCCAACGTCCTGACTTTC
TRBJ1-1 TRBV5-4 - - CASSPNEQRSTEAFF TGTGCCAGCAGCCCGAATGAACAACGGAGCACTGAAGCTTTCTTT
TRBJ2-4 TRBV3-1 - TRBD2 CASSQGSSGRAYDF TGTGCCAGCAGCCAAGGGTCTAGCGGGAGGGCCTATGACTTC